This T cell receptor (beta chain) was documented in a study of CD8+CD57+ T cells in acquired aplastic anemia. At the level of the study: Quantities of DNA derived from sorted CD4+ and CD8+ cells averaged 3.2 ug.

Germline V gives CDR1 SNHLY, CDR2 FYNNEI. Trimming stripped 10 bases from V and 1 base from J, with 10 bases between. The CDR3 has 12 amino acids. According to the study, genomic DNA was the template for TCR beta VDJ and CDR3 profiling. MiXCR, applied by TCRdb to the reads, yields one record per CDR3 protein. The sample holds about 240,000 distinct CDR3 sequences; around 43% are singletons and the top ten take roughly 8%. By flow cytometry, patients selected for sequencing had shown an expansion of CD8+CD57+ cells. This clonotype appeared many times. Sequencing input: sorted CD4+, CD8+, or CD8+CD57+ T cells (not recorded which) from PBMCs. The V and J genes are TRBV2 and TRBJ1-1, with no clear D. The source of this sequence is a human donor with aplastic anemia. The CDR3 protein is CANKSRNTEAFF. The DNA for the CDR3 is TGTGCCAACAAATCGAGGAACACTGAAGCTTTCTTT.